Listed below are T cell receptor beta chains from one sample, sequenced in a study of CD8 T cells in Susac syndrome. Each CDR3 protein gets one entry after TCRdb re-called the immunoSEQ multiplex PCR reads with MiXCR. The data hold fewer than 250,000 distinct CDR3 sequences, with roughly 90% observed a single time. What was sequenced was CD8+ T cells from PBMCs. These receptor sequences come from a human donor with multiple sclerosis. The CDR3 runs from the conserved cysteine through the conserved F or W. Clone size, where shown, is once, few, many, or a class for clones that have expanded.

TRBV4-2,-,CASSQGNEQFF
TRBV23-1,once,CASSQSRGRTGINQPQHF
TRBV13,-,CASSSDAGTRSGANVLTF
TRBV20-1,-,CSARPLVQETQYF
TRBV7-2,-,CASSFHQLNYEQYF
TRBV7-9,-,CASSPSRDREPEETQYF
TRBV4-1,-,CASSGYNTPGRGTYGYTF
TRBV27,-,CASSFPGQGGAGELFF
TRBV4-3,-,CASSQDLGASSEQFF
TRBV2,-,CASSESPPYYEQYF
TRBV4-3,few,CASSQESGRSLYEQYF
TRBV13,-,CASSPRLAASREGNEQFF
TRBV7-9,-,CASSPDRGPGTGELFF
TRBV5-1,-,CASSWRGGTYEQYF
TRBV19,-,CASSRQGSNEKLFF
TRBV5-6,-,CASSLALGEYSYEQYF
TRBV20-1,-,CSAREARDSSYEQYF
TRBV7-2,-,CASSLGIYGYTF
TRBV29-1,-,CSVWTGGYGYTF
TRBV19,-,CASSIGSAGQPQHF
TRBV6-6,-,CASSGAGVVYEQYF
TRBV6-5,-,CASSSASLATSYNEQFF
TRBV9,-,CASSPRGSGDYEQYF
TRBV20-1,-,CSARDSIDHPSYEQYF
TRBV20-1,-,CSARDTGNTEAFF
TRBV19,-,CASTVDRMGATEAFF
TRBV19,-,CASRDIVYNEQFF
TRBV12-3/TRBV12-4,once,CASSPLGGDTSGELFF
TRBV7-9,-,CASMAGNEQYF
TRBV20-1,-,CSARERMSSYNEQFF